This TCR beta chain was identified in a study of blood T cell repertoires in COVID-19. The wider study: Samples taken during acute and convalescent COVID-19 were collected in the United States, Italy and Spain. The analysed material was cDNA or gDNA that came from T cells, B-cell-depleted T cells, or PBMCs.

Trimming cost V 5 bases and J 3 bases; bases outside gene matches: 9. Germline V lookup: CDR1 MNHNY, CDR2 SVGAGI (reference sequence). The CDR3 runs to 15 residues. Original methodology: How many nucleated cells were present was estimated from reference gene primer amplification. Generated by immunoSEQ multiplex PCR, the TCRdb table keeps only in-frame clones and is missing some. V and J calls plus clone size are reproduced from that table; the DNA served to infer D and trimming. The table has about 69,000 clones, approximately 85% seen once. The sample was peripheral blood. The genes are TRBV6-6 and TRBJ2-7; 8 bases align to TRBD1. The receptor's source is a human donor in a cohort sampled during active COVID-19. The CDR3 loop is CASSDPGQGNYEQYF. The CDR3 region has the DNA TGTGCCAGCAGTGACCCTGGACAGGGAAACTACGAGCAGTACTTC.